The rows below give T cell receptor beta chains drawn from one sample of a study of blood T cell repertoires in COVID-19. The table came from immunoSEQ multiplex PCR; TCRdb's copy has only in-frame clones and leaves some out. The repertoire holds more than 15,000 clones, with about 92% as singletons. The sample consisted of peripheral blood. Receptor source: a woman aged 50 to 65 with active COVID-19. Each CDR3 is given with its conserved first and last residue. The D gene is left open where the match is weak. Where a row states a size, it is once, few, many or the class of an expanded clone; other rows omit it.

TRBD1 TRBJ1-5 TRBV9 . CASSGGTGDQPQHF TGTGCCAGCAGCGGGGGGACAGGAGATCAGCCCCAGCATTTT
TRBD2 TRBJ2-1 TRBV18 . CASSPYAGDREQFF TGTGCCAGCTCACCCTACGCGGGGGATCGCGAGCAGTTCTTC
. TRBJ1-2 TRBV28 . CASSLGDIGLGYTF TGTGCCAGCAGTTTAGGGGACATCGGGCTCGGCTACACCTTC
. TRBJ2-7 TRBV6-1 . CASSELRYEQYF TGTGCCAGCAGTGAACTCCGTTACGAGCAGTACTTC
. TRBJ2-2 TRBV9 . CASSGGVGANTGELFF TGTGCCAGCAGCGGGGGAGTAGGAGCCAACACCGGGGAGCTGTTTTTT
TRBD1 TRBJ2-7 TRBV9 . CASSLGQGSSYEQYF TGTGCCAGCAGTCTAGGACAGGGTAGCTCCTACGAGCAGTACTTC
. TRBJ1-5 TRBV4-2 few CASSQERDQPQHF TGTGCCAGCAGCCAAGAGAGAGATCAGCCCCAGCATTTT
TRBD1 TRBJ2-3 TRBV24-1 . CATSDWGRGKEDTQYF TGTGCCACCAGTGATTGGGGCAGGGGGAAGGAAGATACGCAGTATTTT
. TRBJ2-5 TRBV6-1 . CASSERENPETQYF TGTGCCAGCAGTGAAAGGGAGAATCCAGAGACCCAGTACTTC
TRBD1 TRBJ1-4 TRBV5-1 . CASSKPTGVNEKLFF TGCGCCAGCAGCAAACCAACAGGGGTCAATGAAAAACTGTTTTTT
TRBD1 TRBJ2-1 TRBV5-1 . CASSSDRVSYNEQFF TGCGCCAGCAGCTCTGACAGGGTATCCTACAATGAGCAGTTCTTC
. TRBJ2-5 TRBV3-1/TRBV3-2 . CASSQTALQETQYF TGTGCCAGCAGCCAAACAGCCCTCCAAGAGACCCAGTACTTC
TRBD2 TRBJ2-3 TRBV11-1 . CASSLRLAVDTQYF TGTGCCAGCAGCTTGAGACTAGCAGTAGATACGCAGTATTTT
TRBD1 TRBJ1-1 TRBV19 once CASSIEQGLMNTEAFF TGTGCCAGTAGTATTGAACAGGGGTTAATGAACACTGAAGCTTTCTTT
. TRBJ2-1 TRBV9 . CASSVAVSYNEQFF TGTGCCAGCAGCGTAGCGGTCTCCTACAATGAGCAGTTCTTC
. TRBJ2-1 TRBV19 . CASREDPSWNEQFF TGTGCCAGTAGAGAGGATCCGAGTTGGAATGAGCAGTTCTTC
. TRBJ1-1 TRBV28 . CASSFHIDTEAFF TGTGCCAGCAGCTTCCACATTGACACTGAAGCTTTCTTT
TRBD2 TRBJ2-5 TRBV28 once CASSKLAGPQETQYF TGTGCCAGCAGCAAACTAGCGGGCCCCCAAGAGACCCAGTACTTC
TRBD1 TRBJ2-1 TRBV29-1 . CSVKPRTGSYNEQFF TGCAGCGTCAAACCGCGGACAGGGTCCTACAATGAGCAGTTCTTC
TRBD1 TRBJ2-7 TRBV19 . CASSIEGQGVSEQYF TGTGCCAGTAGTATTGAGGGACAGGGGGTGTCGGAGCAGTACTTC
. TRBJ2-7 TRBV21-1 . CARSSTTSWGTRGYEQYF TGTGCCAGGAGCTCTACGACTTCGTGGGGAACCCGGGGGTACGAGCAGTACTTC
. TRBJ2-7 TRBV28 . CASSSTYRGDSYEQYF TGTGCCAGCAGTTCCACTTATCGCGGAGATTCCTACGAGCAGTACTTC
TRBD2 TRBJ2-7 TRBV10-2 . CASSESLAGGRYEQYF TGCGCCAGCAGTGAATCCCTAGCGGGAGGTCGCTACGAGCAGTACTTC
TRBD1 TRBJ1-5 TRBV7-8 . CASSSDRGNQPQHF TGTGCCAGCAGCTCGGACAGGGGCAATCAGCCCCAGCATTTT
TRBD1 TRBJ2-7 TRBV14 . CASSQDLDRGRKQYF TGTGCCAGCAGCCAAGATCTTGACAGGGGGAGAAAGCAGTACTTC
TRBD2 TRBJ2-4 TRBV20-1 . CSASGLAGAKNIQYF TGCAGTGCTAGTGGTCTAGCGGGAGCCAAAAACATTCAGTACTTC
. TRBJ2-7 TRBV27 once CASSFRGSSYEQYF TGTGCCAGCAGTTTCCGAGGGTCGTCCTACGAGCAGTACTTC
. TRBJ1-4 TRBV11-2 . CASSQGRDFGEKLFF TGTGCCAGCAGCCAAGGGAGGGACTTTGGTGAAAAACTGTTTTTT
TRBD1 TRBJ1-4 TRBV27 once CASSLHRGLGEKLFF TGTGCCAGCAGTCTCCACAGGGGGCTTGGTGAAAAACTGTTTTTT
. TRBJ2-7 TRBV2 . CASSYSLAAEQYF TGTGCCAGCAGTTACTCCCTCGCGGCCGAGCAGTACTTC